This T cell receptor beta chain was observed in a study of blood T cell repertoires in COVID-19. Whole-study context: The United States, Italy and Spain were the sources of the acute and convalescent COVID-19 samples.

Cohort placement rested on clinical history that participants reported themselves. Losses at the gene ends were 2 bases for V and 4 bases for J; bases not matched to a gene: 6. The CDR3 spans 16 residues. Germline V gene sequence: CDR1 SGHRS, CDR2 YFSETQ. The assay was immunoSEQ multiplex PCR, and TCRdb's table has in-frame clones only and misses some. This table holds under 200,000 clones, roughly 84% found once. This sequence was found in a young woman who had been exposed to COVID-19. The chain joins TRBV5-1 to TRBJ1-4, with TRBD1 matching 9 bases. The sample consisted of PBMCs or T cells enriched from blood (not recorded which). The CDR3 DNA is TGCGCCAGCAGCTTAAACAGGGGGCTGGGTAATGAAAAACTGTTTTTT. Its translation: CASSLNRGLGNEKLFF.